A single TCR beta chain is shown here with its context. Genomic DNA from unsorted samples was obtained from around 100 million PBMCs (per sample). This sample stems from a study of shared clonotypes between healthy human individuals. For the study at large: Samples came from a couple of female and a few male donors aged 18 to 49.

The replicate PCRs on unsorted PBMC were given approximately 300 ng DNA, which is around 31,000 T cell genomes. Assay: immunoSEQ multiplex PCR; the TCRdb copy retains only in-frame clones and omits some. This table holds fewer than 600,000 clones, less than 85% found once. V was cut by 1 base and J by 6 bases, with 9 bases left in between. Germline V gene sequence: CDR1 LGHNA, CDR2 YSLEER. The length of the CDR3 is 13 residues. Sequenced material: PBMCs. V is TRBV4-3 and J is TRBJ1-2, with D perhaps TRBD1 (5 bases). The sequence was collected from a woman aged 40 to 55 in good health. Some clones in this sample may be carry-over from other donors' samples. Written as DNA, the CDR3 is TGCGCCAGCAGCCAAGGGGGGAGTGATGGCTACACCTTC. Translating it yields CASSQGGSDGYTF.